A selection of T cell receptor beta chains follows, all from one sample in a study of cytomegalovirus exposure and HLA in healthy donors. TCRdb's copy holds only in-frame clones and misses some; the assay was immunoSEQ multiplex PCR. The clone table shows 60,000 or so clones, with the ten largest holding approximately 8.9%. Sample: PBMCs. These receptors were taken from a man aged 50 or older in good health and CMV-seropositive. Each CDR3 is given with its conserved first and last residue. The order of the fields is V gene, D gene, J gene, CDR3 DNA, CDR3 protein. A D gene is named only where the DNA matches it firmly.

V: TRBV5-1; D: NA; J: TRBJ1-2; DNA: TGCGCCAGCAGCTCCTCGGAGGCGCACGGCTACACCTTC; CDR3: CASSSSEAHGYTF
V: TRBV28; D: TRBD1; J: TRBJ2-6; DNA: TGTGCCAGCAGTTTTTCCGGGACAGTGGCCTCTGGGGCCAACGTCCTGACTTTC; CDR3: CASSFSGTVASGANVLTF
V: TRBV9; D: TRBD2; J: TRBJ2-2; DNA: TGTGCCAGCAGCCCGCTGACTAGCGGGGGGGGCGCCGGGGAGCTGTTTTTT; CDR3: CASSPLTSGGGAGELFF
V: TRBV5-1; D: NA; J: TRBJ1-5; DNA: TGCGCCAGCAGCTTGGAAAGGGGTGGACAGCCCCAGCATTTT; CDR3: CASSLERGGQPQHF
V: TRBV2; D: TRBD1; J: TRBJ1-5; DNA: TGTGCCAGCAGGAAGGACAGGGACGACCAGCCCCAGCATTTT; CDR3: CASRKDRDDQPQHF
V: TRBV12-5; D: NA; J: TRBJ1-1; DNA: TGTGCTAGTGGTTTGCAGGGGCCTAACACTGAAGCTTTCTTT; CDR3: CASGLQGPNTEAFF
V: TRBV7-9; D: TRBD1; J: TRBJ2-7; DNA: TGTGCCAGCAGCCAGACAGGGGGGTACGAGCAGTACTTC; CDR3: CASSQTGGYEQYF
V: TRBV4-3; D: TRBD1; J: TRBJ2-2; DNA: TGCGCCAGCAAGGGACAGGCGAGTACCGGGGAGCTGTTTTTT; CDR3: CASKGQASTGELFF
V: TRBV28; D: TRBD1; J: TRBJ1-2; DNA: TGTGCCAGCAACTCCAGGGGGACAGGGGGTAGCTATGGCTACACCTTC; CDR3: CASNSRGTGGSYGYTF
V: TRBV19; D: NA; J: TRBJ1-3; DNA: TGTGCCAGTACTTCGAGGGGGTCTGGAAACACCATATATTTT; CDR3: CASTSRGSGNTIYF
V: TRBV9; D: TRBD2; J: TRBJ2-3; DNA: TGTGCCAGCCCCCCTGGACTAGCGGGAGCGAGAGATACGCAGTATTTT; CDR3: CASPPGLAGARDTQYF
V: TRBV6-1; D: NA; J: TRBJ1-3; DNA: TGTGCCAGCAGTGAGGCAGCTGGAAACACCATATATTTT; CDR3: CASSEAAGNTIYF
V: TRBV5-1; D: TRBD1; J: TRBJ2-2; DNA: TGCGCCAGCAGCTTCGACAGGGCAGGGGCCGGGGAGCTGTTTTTT; CDR3: CASSFDRAGAGELFF
V: TRBV6-5; D: NA; J: TRBJ1-1; DNA: TGTGCCAGCAGGACCTGGACAGAAAACACTGAAGCTTTCTTT; CDR3: CASRTWTENTEAFF
V: TRBV2; D: NA; J: TRBJ2-7; DNA: TGTGCCAGCAGTGGCGACAGGAGTTCCTACGAGCAGTACTTC; CDR3: CASSGDRSSYEQYF
V: TRBV25-1; D: NA; J: TRBJ1-1; DNA: TGTGCCAGCTCCCGGGGGAACACTGAAGCTTTCTTT; CDR3: CASSRGNTEAFF
V: TRBV9; D: NA; J: TRBJ2-3; DNA: TGTGCCAGCAGCATCGGGACTCAGGGAGATACGCAGTATTTT; CDR3: CASSIGTQGDTQYF
V: TRBV11-2; D: TRBD1; J: TRBJ2-7; DNA: TGTGCCAGCAGCTTAGACCGGACAGGGACGCAGGAGCAGTACTTC; CDR3: CASSLDRTGTQEQYF
V: TRBV7-7; D: NA; J: TRBJ1-3; DNA: TGTGCTAGCAGCCCCGGTGATGGAAACACCATATATTTT; CDR3: CASSPGDGNTIYF
V: TRBV2; D: TRBD1; J: TRBJ1-5; DNA: TGTGCCAGCAGCGGGGACAGTCAGCCCCAGCATTTT; CDR3: CASSGDSQPQHF
V: TRBV6-1; D: TRBD1; J: TRBJ1-5; DNA: TGTGCCAGCAGTGTGCGAACGGGACAGGACAATCAGCCCCAGCATTTT; CDR3: CASSVRTGQDNQPQHF
V: TRBV29-1; D: NA; J: TRBJ2-7; DNA: TGCAGCGTTGAAGGAAGGGGGACCGGGCTGGACGAGCAGTACTTC; CDR3: CSVEGRGTGLDEQYF
V: TRBV5-1; D: TRBD1; J: TRBJ1-4; DNA: TGCGCCAGCAGCTTGGGCGACAGGGAAGAGGAAAAACTGTTTTTT; CDR3: CASSLGDREEEKLFF
V: TRBV28; D: TRBD1; J: TRBJ1-2; DNA: TGTGCCAGCAGTTACAGGGGACTCTATGGCTACACCTTC; CDR3: CASSYRGLYGYTF
V: TRBV13; D: TRBD1; J: TRBJ2-7; DNA: TGTGCCAGCAGCTTAGGACAGGGGGCGTCCTACGAGCAGTACTTC; CDR3: CASSLGQGASYEQYF
V: TRBV19; D: TRBD1; J: TRBJ1-2; DNA: TGTGCCAGTAGTATATCTGACAGGGTGAACTATGGCTACACCTTC; CDR3: CASSISDRVNYGYTF
V: TRBV7-2; D: TRBD2; J: TRBJ2-7; DNA: TGTGCCAGCAGCTTAGGGGAGCGGGAGATGCAGTACTTC; CDR3: CASSLGEREMQYF
V: TRBV4-1; D: TRBD1; J: TRBJ1-2; DNA: TGCGCCAGCAGCCAAGTCACAGGGGGCTGGGACTATGGCTACACCTTC; CDR3: CASSQVTGGWDYGYTF
V: TRBV7-6; D: NA; J: TRBJ2-7; DNA: TGTGCCAGCAGCTACCAGACCACTGGCGGCAGCGAGCAGTACTTC; CDR3: CASSYQTTGGSEQYF
V: TRBV29-1; D: TRBD1; J: TRBJ1-2; DNA: TGCAGCGTTGAATCCAGGGGGCTTGGCTACACCTTC; CDR3: CSVESRGLGYTF
V: TRBV19; D: TRBD2; J: TRBJ2-1; DNA: TGTGCCAGTAGTGGGGTGCTAGCGGGGAACAATGAGCAGTTCTTC; CDR3: CASSGVLAGNNEQFF
V: TRBV28; D: NA; J: TRBJ1-4; DNA: TGTGCCAGCAGCTCCTACTCAACTAATGAAAAACTGTTTTTT; CDR3: CASSSYSTNEKLFF
V: TRBV7-9; D: NA; J: TRBJ1-6; DNA: TGTGCCAGCAGCCCAACAGGGTTCAATTCACCCCTCCACTTT; CDR3: CASSPTGFNSPLHF
V: TRBV19; D: TRBD1; J: TRBJ1-1; DNA: TGTGCCAGTAGCCAAGGGGACAGGATCATGAACACTGAAGCTTTCTTT; CDR3: CASSQGDRIMNTEAFF
V: TRBV6-5; D: TRBD1; J: TRBJ1-2; DNA: TGTGCCAGCAGTTACTTTCGGACAGGTTGGGCTAAGACCTTC; CDR3: CASSYFRTGWAKTF
V: TRBV6-5; D: NA; J: TRBJ2-1; DNA: TGTGCCAGCAGTTACGAGCCTAACTCCTACAATGAGCAGTTCTTC; CDR3: CASSYEPNSYNEQFF
V: TRBV9; D: TRBD1; J: TRBJ1-3; DNA: TGTGCCAGCAGCCCGGGACAGATGATTTCTGGAAACACCATATATTTT; CDR3: CASSPGQMISGNTIYF
V: TRBV4-2; D: TRBD1; J: TRBJ1-2; DNA: TGTGCCAGCAGCCAAGTACAGGAGACAGGGCGGATTTATGGCTACACCTTC; CDR3: CASSQVQETGRIYGYTF
V: TRBV30; D: NA; J: TRBJ2-7; DNA: TGTGCCTGGAGTGCGGTGGTTTTCGGGCAGTACTTC; CDR3: CAWSAVVFGQYF
V: TRBV18; D: TRBD1; J: TRBJ1-4; DNA: TGTGCCAGCTCACCACCGGCAGGGGGTGGTGAAAAACTGTTTTTT; CDR3: CASSPPAGGGEKLFF
V: TRBV7-2; D: NA; J: TRBJ2-7; DNA: TGTGCCAGCAGCTCCCCCGGGACACTTCAACCCTACGAGCAGTACTTC; CDR3: CASSSPGTLQPYEQYF
V: TRBV12-5; D: TRBD1; J: TRBJ1-1; DNA: TGTGCTAGTACCGGGACAGGGAACACTGAAGCTTTCTTT; CDR3: CASTGTGNTEAFF
V: TRBV28; D: NA; J: TRBJ1-1; DNA: TGTGCCAGCGGAGTGAACACTGAAGCTTTCTTT; CDR3: CASGVNTEAFF
V: TRBV7-2; D: NA; J: TRBJ1-5; DNA: TGTGCCAGCAGCTTTATGAGTACTCAATATAGCAATCAGCCCCAGCATTTT; CDR3: CASSFMSTQYSNQPQHF
V: TRBV5-1; D: TRBD1; J: TRBJ2-5; DNA: TGCGCCAGCAGCTTCCCGACAGGGGGAGTGGAGACCCAGTACTTC; CDR3: CASSFPTGGVETQYF
V: TRBV9; D: NA; J: TRBJ2-3; DNA: TGTGCCAGCAGCGTAGACGGAGCCGGCACAGATACGCAGTATTTT; CDR3: CASSVDGAGTDTQYF
V: TRBV7-8; D: NA; J: TRBJ2-7; DNA: TGTGCCAGCAGCTTGGACAGCGCGTACGAGCAGTACTTC; CDR3: CASSLDSAYEQYF
V: TRBV4-2; D: TRBD2; J: TRBJ2-5; DNA: TGTGCCAGCAGCCAAGACCCGGGACTAGCGGATCAAGAGACCCAGTACTTC; CDR3: CASSQDPGLADQETQYF
V: TRBV7-2; D: NA; J: TRBJ1-3; DNA: TGTGCCAGCAGCTTAGTTTCAGGGGTTGAAAACACCATATATTTT; CDR3: CASSLVSGVENTIYF
V: TRBV5-1; D: NA; J: TRBJ2-5; DNA: TGCGCCAGCAGCTTGGCTTTCCAAGAGACCCAGTACTTC; CDR3: CASSLAFQETQYF
V: TRBV7-6; D: TRBD1; J: TRBJ2-7; DNA: TGTGCCAGCAGCTTAGGGAAGACAGGGAACTCCTACGAGCAGTACTTC; CDR3: CASSLGKTGNSYEQYF
V: TRBV6-5; D: NA; J: TRBJ1-5; DNA: TGTGCCAGCAGCCGTACCCAGGGAGGTCAGCCCCAGCATTTT; CDR3: CASSRTQGGQPQHF
V: TRBV5-1; D: TRBD1; J: TRBJ2-7; DNA: TGCGCCAGCAAAGTCGGGGACAGGGGGTCCTACGAGCAGTACTTC; CDR3: CASKVGDRGSYEQYF
V: TRBV7-9; D: TRBD1; J: TRBJ2-1; DNA: TGTGCCAGCAGCCGGACAGGGGACTACAATGAGCAGTTCTTC; CDR3: CASSRTGDYNEQFF
V: TRBV6-5; D: TRBD2; J: TRBJ2-1; DNA: TGTGCCAGCACCTTAGCGGGGAGGGGTGAGCAGTTCTTC; CDR3: CASTLAGRGEQFF